This T cell receptor beta chain was captured in a study of T-cell memory formation after mild COVID-19. Study context: Largely, the TCR clusters proved donor specific. Study-wide results and caveats: Whether second-wave clones peaking at day 37 were SARS-CoV-2 specific went unconfirmed.

TCRdb called the 5' RACE reads again in MiXCR, with one record for every CDR3 protein. The profile shows 410,000 or so distinct CDR3 sequences, 20% to 30% of them singletons. CDR3 size: 17 residues. Trimming took 4 bases from V and 4 from J; bases not matched to a gene: 11. CDR1 is SGDLS, CDR2 YYNGEE, per germline. This clonotype has only a few counts. Its antigen is unknown. This receptor was obtained from an adult woman who had mild COVID-19 (a few samples of this study predate the infection). Cell type and time point are not known. The source material was PBMCs or a T cell subset sorted from them (not recorded which). This chain connects TRBV9 to TRBJ2-1; 10 bases match TRBD2. The CDR3 sequence is CASSSPGAGGVYNEQFF. For the CDR3, the DNA is TGTGCCAGCAGCTCACCGGGAGCGGGAGGGGTATACAATGAGCAGTTCTTC.